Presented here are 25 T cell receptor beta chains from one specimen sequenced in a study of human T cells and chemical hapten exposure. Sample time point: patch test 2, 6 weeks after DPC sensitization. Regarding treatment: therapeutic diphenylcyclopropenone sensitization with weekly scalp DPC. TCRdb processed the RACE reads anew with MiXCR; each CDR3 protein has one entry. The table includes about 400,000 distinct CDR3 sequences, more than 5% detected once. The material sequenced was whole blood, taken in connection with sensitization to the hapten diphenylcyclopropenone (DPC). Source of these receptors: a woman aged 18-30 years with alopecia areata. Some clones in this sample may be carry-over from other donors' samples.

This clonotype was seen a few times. Written as DNA, the CDR3 is TGTGCCAGCAGCCCAAGGGGGCTCTCCTACAATGAGCAGTTCTTC. Residues: CASSPRGLSYNEQFF. The chain couples TRBV5-6 to TRBJ2-1; 7 nucleotides align to TRBD1. J gave up 0 bases and V 4 bases, and 4 bases lay outside the gene matches. There are 15 residues in the CDR3. Looked up from germline, CDR1 is SGHDT and CDR2 is YYEEEE. Supplemented by reference TRBV5-6 and TRBJ2-1, the full variable domain reads DAGVTQSPTHLIKTRGQQVTLRCSPKSGHDTVSWYQQALGQGPQFIFQYYEEEERQRGNFPDRFSGHQFPNYSSELNVNALLLGDSALYLCASSPRGLSYNEQFFGPGTRLTVL.

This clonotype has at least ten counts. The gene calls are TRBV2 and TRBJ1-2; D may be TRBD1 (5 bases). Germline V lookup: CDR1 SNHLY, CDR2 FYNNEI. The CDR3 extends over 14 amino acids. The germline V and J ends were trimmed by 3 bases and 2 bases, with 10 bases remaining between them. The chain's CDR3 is CASSDVQANYGYTF. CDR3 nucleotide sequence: TGTGCCAGCAGTGATGTACAGGCGAACTATGGCTACACCTTC.

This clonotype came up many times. The CDR3 DNA sequence: TGTGCCAGCAGTTCCCCTGCGGGGGGTCGCTACGAGCAGTACTTC. Protein sequence: CASSSPAGGRYEQYF. This chain links TRBV12-3 or TRBV12-4 with TRBJ2-7; 8 positions match TRBD2. The V segment lost 4 bases and the J segment 3 bases; nucleotides outside the gene matches: 8. The CDR3 totals 15 residues.

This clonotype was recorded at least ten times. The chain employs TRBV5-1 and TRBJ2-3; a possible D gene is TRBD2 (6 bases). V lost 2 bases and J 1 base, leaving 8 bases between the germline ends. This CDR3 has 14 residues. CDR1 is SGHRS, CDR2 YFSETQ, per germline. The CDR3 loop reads CASSLGGRTDTQYF. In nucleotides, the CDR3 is TGCGCCAGCAGCTTAGGAGGGCGCACAGATACGCAGTATTTT.

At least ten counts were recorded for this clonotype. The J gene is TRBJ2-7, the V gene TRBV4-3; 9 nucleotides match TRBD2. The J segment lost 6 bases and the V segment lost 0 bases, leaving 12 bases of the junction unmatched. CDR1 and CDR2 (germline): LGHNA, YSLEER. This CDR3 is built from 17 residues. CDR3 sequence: CASSQDHLAGRLGEQYF. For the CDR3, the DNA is TGCGCCAGCAGCCAAGATCATCTAGCGGGGCGACTGGGCGAGCAGTACTTC.

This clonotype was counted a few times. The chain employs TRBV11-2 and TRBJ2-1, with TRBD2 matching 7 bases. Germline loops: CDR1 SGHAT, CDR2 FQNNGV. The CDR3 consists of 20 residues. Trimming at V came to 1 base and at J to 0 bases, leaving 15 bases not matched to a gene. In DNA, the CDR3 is TGTGCCAGCAGCTTAGTGGCGGGGGAAAACATTCCGAGCTCCTACAATGAGCAGTTCTTC. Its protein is CASSLVAGENIPSSYNEQFF.

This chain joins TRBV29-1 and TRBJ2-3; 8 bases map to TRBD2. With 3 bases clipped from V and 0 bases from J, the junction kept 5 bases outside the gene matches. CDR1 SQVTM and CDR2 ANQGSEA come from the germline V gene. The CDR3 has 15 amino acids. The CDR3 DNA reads TGCAGCGTTGAGTGGACTAGCCTGAGCACAGATACGCAGTATTTT. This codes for CSVEWTSLSTDTQYF.

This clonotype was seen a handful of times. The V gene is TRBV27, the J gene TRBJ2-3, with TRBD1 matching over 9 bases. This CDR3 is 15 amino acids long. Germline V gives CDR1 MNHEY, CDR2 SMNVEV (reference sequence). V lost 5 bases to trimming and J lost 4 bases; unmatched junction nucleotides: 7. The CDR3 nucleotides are TGTGCCAGCAGTCGTACAGGGGGCGAGCCAGATACGCAGTATTTT. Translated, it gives CASSRTGGEPDTQYF.

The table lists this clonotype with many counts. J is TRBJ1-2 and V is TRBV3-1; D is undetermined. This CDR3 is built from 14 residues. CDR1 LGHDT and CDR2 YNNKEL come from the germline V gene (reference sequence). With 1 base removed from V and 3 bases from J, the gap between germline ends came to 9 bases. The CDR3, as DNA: TGTGCCAGCAGCCAAGGCCATTCCGACTATGGCTACACCTTC. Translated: CASSQGHSDYGYTF.

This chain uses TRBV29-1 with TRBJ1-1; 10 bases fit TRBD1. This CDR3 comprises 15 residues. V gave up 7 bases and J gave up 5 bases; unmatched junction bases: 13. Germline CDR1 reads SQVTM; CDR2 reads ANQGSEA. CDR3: CSGRLSGTGVTEAFF. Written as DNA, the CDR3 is TGCAGCGGCCGCCTGTCCGGGACAGGGGTTACTGAAGCTTTCTTT. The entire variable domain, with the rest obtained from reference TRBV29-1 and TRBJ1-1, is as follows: SAVISQKPSRDICQRGTSLTIQCQVDSQVTMMFWYRQQPGQSLTLIATANQGSEATYESGFVIDKFPISRPNLTFSTLTVSNMSPEDSSIYLCSGRLSGTGVTEAFFGQGTRLTVV.

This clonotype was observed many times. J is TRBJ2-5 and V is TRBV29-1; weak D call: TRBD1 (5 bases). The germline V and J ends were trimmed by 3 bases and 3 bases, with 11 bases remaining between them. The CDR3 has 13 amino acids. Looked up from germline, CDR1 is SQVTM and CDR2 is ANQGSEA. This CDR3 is CSVEVQGEETQYF. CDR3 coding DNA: TGCAGCGTTGAGGTGCAGGGCGAAGAGACCCAGTACTTC.

CDR3 coding DNA: TGCGCCAGCAGCTTGGAGGCCTTCGGAAACACCATATATTTT. Its protein product is CASSLEAFGNTIYF. The genes are TRBV5-1 and TRBJ1-3; no clear D gene. Germline V CDR1 and CDR2: SGHRS, YFSETQ. The CDR3 is 14 residues long. V was shortened by 0 bases and J by 4 bases, with 8 bases between the two germline ends.

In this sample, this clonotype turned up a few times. The CDR3 region has the DNA TGTGCCAGCAGCTTAACCGACAGTGATACGCAGTATTTT. Translation gives CASSLTDSDTQYF. The V and J genes are TRBV11-2 and TRBJ2-3; D possibly corresponds to TRBD1 (5 bases). V was trimmed by 2 bases and J by 6 bases, leaving 9 bases between them. The germline V gene has CDR1 SGHAT and CDR2 FQNNGV. The CDR3 has 13 residues.

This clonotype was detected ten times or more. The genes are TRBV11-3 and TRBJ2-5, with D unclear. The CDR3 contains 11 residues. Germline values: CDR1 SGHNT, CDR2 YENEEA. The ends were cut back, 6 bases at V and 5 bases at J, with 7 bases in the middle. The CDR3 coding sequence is TGTGCCAGCAGATACGGGGAGACCCAGTACTTC. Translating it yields CASRYGETQYF. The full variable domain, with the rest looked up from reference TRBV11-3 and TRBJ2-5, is EAGVVQSPRYKIIEKKQPVAFWCNPISGHNTLYWYLQNLGQGPELLIRYENEEAVDDSQLPKDRFSAERLKGVDSTLKIQPAELGDSAVYLCASRYGETQYFGPGTRLLVL.

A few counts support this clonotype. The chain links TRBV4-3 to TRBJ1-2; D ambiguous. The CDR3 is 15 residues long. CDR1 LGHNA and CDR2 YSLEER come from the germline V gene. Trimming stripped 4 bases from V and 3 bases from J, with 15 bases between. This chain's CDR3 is CASSPELTDYYGYTF. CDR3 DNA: TGCGCCAGCAGCCCCGAACTGACTGATTACTATGGCTACACCTTC.

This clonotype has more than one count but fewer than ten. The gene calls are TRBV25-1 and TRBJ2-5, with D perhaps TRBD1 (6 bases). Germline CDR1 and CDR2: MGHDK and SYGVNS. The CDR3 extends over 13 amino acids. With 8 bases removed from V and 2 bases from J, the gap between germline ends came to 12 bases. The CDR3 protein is CASRQDSQETQYF. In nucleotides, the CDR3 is TGTGCCAGCCGACAGGATTCTCAAGAGACCCAGTACTTC.

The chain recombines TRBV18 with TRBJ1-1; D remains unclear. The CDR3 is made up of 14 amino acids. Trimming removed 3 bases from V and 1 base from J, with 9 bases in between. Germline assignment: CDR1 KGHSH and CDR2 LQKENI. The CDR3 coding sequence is TGTGCCAGCTCACCGGGATTAGCGAACACTGAAGCTTTCTTT. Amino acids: CASSPGLANTEAFF.

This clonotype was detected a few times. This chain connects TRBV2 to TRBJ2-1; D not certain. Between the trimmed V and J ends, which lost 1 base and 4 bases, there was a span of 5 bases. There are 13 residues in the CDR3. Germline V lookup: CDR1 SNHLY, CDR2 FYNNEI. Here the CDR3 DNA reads TGTGCCAGCAGTGAAGAAGGATACAATGAGCAGTTCTTC. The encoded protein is CASSEEGYNEQFF.

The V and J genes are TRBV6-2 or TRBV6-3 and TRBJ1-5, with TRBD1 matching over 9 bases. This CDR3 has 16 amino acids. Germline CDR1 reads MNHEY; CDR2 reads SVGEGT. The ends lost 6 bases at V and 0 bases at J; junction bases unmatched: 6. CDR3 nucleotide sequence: TGTGCCAGCAGGGCCGGACAGGGGCCTAGCAATCAGCCCCAGCATTTT. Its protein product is CASRAGQGPSNQPQHF.

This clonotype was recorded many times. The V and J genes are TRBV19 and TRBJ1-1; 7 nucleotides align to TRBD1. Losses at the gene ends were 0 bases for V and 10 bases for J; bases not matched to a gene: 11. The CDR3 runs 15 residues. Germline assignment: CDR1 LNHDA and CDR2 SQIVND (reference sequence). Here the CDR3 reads CASSIELGQRRGAFF. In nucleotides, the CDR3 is TGTGCCAGTAGTATAGAACTGGGACAGCGGAGGGGAGCTTTCTTT.

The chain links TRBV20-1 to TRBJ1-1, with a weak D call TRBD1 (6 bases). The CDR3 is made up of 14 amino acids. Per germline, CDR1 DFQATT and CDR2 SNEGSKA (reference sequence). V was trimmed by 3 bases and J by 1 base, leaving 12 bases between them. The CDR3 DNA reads TGCAGTGCTAGGGAGGACAGATCGAACACTGAAGCTTTCTTT. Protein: CSAREDRSNTEAFF.

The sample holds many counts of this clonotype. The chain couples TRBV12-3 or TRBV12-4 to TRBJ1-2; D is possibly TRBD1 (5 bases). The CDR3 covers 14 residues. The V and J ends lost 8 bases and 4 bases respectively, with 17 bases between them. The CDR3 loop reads CASSQGSGGYGYTF. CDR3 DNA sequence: TGTGCCAGCTCCCAGGGATCGGGAGGCTATGGCTACACCTTC.

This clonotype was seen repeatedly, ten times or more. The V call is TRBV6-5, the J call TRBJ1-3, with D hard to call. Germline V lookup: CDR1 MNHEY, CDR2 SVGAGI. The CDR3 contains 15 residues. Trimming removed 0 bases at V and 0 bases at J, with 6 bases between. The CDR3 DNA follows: TGTGCCAGCAGTTACTCGACGTACTCTGGAAACACCATATATTTT. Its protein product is CASSYSTYSGNTIYF.

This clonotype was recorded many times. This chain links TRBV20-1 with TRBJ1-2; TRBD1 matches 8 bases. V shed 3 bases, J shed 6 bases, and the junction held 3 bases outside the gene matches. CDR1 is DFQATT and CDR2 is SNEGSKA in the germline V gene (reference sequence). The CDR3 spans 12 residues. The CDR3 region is CSASDRGNGYTF. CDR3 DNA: TGCAGTGCTAGTGACAGGGGTAATGGCTACACCTTC.

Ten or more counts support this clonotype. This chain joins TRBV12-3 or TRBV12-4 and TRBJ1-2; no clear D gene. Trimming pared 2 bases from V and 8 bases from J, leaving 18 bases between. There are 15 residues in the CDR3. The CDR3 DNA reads TGTGCCAGCAGTTTAAATCGTTGGAGCGATATCGGCTACACCTTC. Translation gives CASSLNRWSDIGYTF.